These T cell receptor beta chains were read from a single sample in a study of blood T cell repertoires in COVID-19. Data came from immunoSEQ multiplex PCR; TCRdb stores just in-frame clones and leaves some out. The table shows about 270,000 clones, with approximately 90% occurring only once. Sequencing was performed on PBMCs or T cells enriched from blood (not recorded which). The receptors here all came from a man between 40 and 49 years old who had been exposed to COVID-19. Each CDR3 is given without its conserved first and last residue.

J | length | V | CDR3
TRBJ2-7 | 14 | TRBV6-1 | ASSEATKREVYEQY
TRBJ1-2 | 12 | TRBV28 | ASSFQGPNYGYT
TRBJ1-4 | 12 | TRBV19 | ASSPGLRGLKLF
TRBJ2-3 | 15 | TRBV15 | ATSRDGQGALTDTQY
TRBJ2-7 | 12 | TRBV7-2 | ASLAWESSYEQY
TRBJ2-5 | 12 | TRBV27 | ASSLSGRKETQY
TRBJ1-6 | 12 | TRBV9 | ASSGLQEGSTLH
TRBJ1-3 | 14 | TRBV5-1 | ASSLQQSLSGNTIY
TRBJ1-3 | 12 | TRBV19 | ASTNTGSGNTIY
TRBJ2-2 | 13 | TRBV29-1 | SVEDPGQGSGELF
TRBJ2-1 | 15 | TRBV19 | ASSIDRGNRPYNEQF
TRBJ2-7 | 11 | TRBV6-5 | AGGVGSEYEQY
TRBJ2-3 | 15 | TRBV25-1 | ASSEIPQRESKDTQY